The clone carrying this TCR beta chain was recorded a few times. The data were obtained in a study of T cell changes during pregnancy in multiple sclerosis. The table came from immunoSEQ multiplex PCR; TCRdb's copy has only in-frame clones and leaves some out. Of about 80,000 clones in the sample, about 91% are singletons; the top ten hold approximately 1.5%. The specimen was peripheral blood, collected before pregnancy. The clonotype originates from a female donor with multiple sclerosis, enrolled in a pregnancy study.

The CDR3 sequence is CASSSGQGVYGYTF. CDR3 sequence (DNA): TGCGCCAGCAGCTCGGGACAGGGGGTCTATGGCTACACCTTC. The rearrangement joins TRBV5-1 to TRBJ1-2, with 11 bases lining up with TRBD1. The V segment lost 3 bases and the J segment 4 bases; nucleotides outside the gene matches: 2. In germline, CDR1 is SGHRS, CDR2 YFSETQ. The CDR3 is made up of 14 amino acids.